This entry concerns a single TCR beta chain. What it binds is not known. The sample is drawn from a study of cytomegalovirus exposure and HLA in healthy donors. Study background: Unique TCRs numbering some 93 million, obtained from HLA-typed donors, made up an early data release. General study points: Later work showed greater clonal expansion in HLA-associated TCR beta chains than in equally common others. Roughly 170 TCR beta chains were listed as cytomegalovirus-associated. As a later analysis revealed, most CMV-associated TCR beta chains appeared HLA-restricted.

A multiplex PCR was run with 60 Vbeta primers and 13 Jbeta primers. Assay used: immunoSEQ multiplex PCR; TCRdb lists only in-frame clones, some missing. This table has about 140,000 clones, roughly 76% appearing once. This CDR3 region has 15 residues. V was clipped by 5 bases and J by 8 bases; unmatched bases: 5. Germline loops: CDR1 SGHAT, CDR2 FQNNGV. Sequencing was done on a sample of PBMCs. This receptor was identified in a female donor in good health and CMV-seronegative. J is TRBJ2-1 and V is TRBV11-2, with 14 bases aligning to TRBD2. The CDR3 nucleotides are TGTGCCAGCAGCGTCGGGACTAGCGGGAGTGATGAGCAGTTCTTC. Its translation: CASSVGTSGSDEQFF.